Listed here are 11 T cell receptor beta chains from one sample, sequenced in a study of cytomegalovirus exposure and HLA in healthy donors. The PCR was carried out with 60 Vbeta primers and 13 Jbeta primers. The table came from immunoSEQ multiplex PCR; TCRdb's copy has only in-frame clones and leaves some out. The sample holds about 130,000 clones, roughly four fifths seen once. The sequenced material came from PBMCs. The source of these receptors is a man aged 25-45 years in good health and CMV-seronegative.

V gene TRBV5-6 combines with J gene TRBJ1-2, with TRBD1 matching 9 bases. CDR3 length: 13 amino acids. Germline V gene sequence: CDR1 SGHDT, CDR2 YYEEEE. J was trimmed by 8 bases and V by 2 bases; bases with no gene match: 4. CDR3 sequence: CASSLQGAQGYTF. DNA for the CDR3: TGTGCCAGCAGCTTACAGGGGGCACAGGGCTACACCTTC.

This clone was observed a handful of times. The chain uses TRBV4-1 and TRBJ2-7; 7 bases map to TRBD1. The CDR3 is made up of 17 amino acids. Germline V gene data show CDR1 as MGHRA and CDR2 as YSYEKL. Trimming removed 1 base from V and 3 bases from J; junction bases left unmatched: 12. In nucleotides, the CDR3 is TGCGCCAGCAGCCAAGGGAATAGGGGGCTTATGGACTACGAGCAGTACTTC. Its translation is CASSQGNRGLMDYEQYF.

The rearrangement joins TRBV9 to TRBJ2-7; 9 bases map to TRBD2. Germline loops: CDR1 SGDLS, CDR2 YYNGEE. Losses at the gene ends were 3 bases for V and 4 bases for J; bases not matched to a gene: 5. The CDR3 has 14 residues. This CDR3 reads CASSARREGYEQYF. DNA of the CDR3: TGTGCCAGCAGCGCTCGGCGGGAGGGTTACGAGCAGTACTTC.

V gene TRBV5-4 combines with J gene TRBJ2-7, with D possibly being TRBD2 (5 bases). The CDR3 runs to 14 residues. Germline loops: CDR1 SGHNT, CDR2 YYREEE (reference sequence). The germline V and J ends were trimmed by 1 base and 6 bases, with 14 bases remaining between them. As DNA, the CDR3 is TGTGCCAGCAGCTTGTCGAAGGGCGAGGGCGAGCAGTACTTC. Translation: CASSLSKGEGEQYF.

The V and J genes are TRBV5-1 and TRBJ2-7; 8 nucleotides line up with TRBD1. Germline CDR1 SGHRS, CDR2 YFSETQ. Germline trimming cut 4 bases from V and 3 bases from J; bases unmatched to any gene: 3. This CDR3 region has 13 residues. The CDR3 here is CASSGGTGYEQYF. The CDR3 DNA reads TGCGCCAGCAGCGGAGGGACAGGCTACGAGCAGTACTTC.

CDR3 loop: CASSFLGAEQYF. The DNA of the CDR3 is TGTGCCAGTAGTTTTCTGGGGGCCGAGCAGTACTTC. The genes are TRBV19 and TRBJ2-7, with TRBD1 as a possible D gene (6 bases). CDR3 size: 12 residues. CDR1 and CDR2 from the germline V gene are LNHDA and SQIVND (reference sequence). With 5 bases removed from V and 6 bases from J, the gap between germline ends came to 11 bases.

This chain uses TRBV4-3 with TRBJ1-6; D perhaps matches TRBD1 (5 bases). The V end was cut by 0 bases, the J end by 7 bases, with 13 bases between. Germline-derived CDR1 and CDR2 are LGHNA and YSLEER. The CDR3 covers 16 residues. The CDR3 nucleotides read TGCGCCAGCAGCCAAGATTGGGGGGGTACAAATTCACCCCTCCACTTT. Its translation: CASSQDWGGTNSPLHF.

V usage is TRBV29-1 and J usage is TRBJ2-7, with TRBD2 matching 13 bases. J lost 4 bases, V lost 3 bases, and 12 bases had no gene match. Germline CDR1 and CDR2: SQVTM and ANQGSEA. The CDR3 runs to 17 residues. CDR3 sequence (DNA): TGCAGCGTTGATGGGACTAGCGGGACCCGGGACCAATACGAGCAGTACTTC. This encodes CSVDGTSGTRDQYEQYF.

The chain is built from TRBV4-1 and TRBJ2-7; D is possibly TRBD2 (5 bases). Germline V lookup: CDR1 MGHRA, CDR2 YSYEKL. The V gene lost 0 bases and the J gene lost 3 bases, with 15 bases spanning the gap. The CDR3 loop spans 16 amino acids. In DNA, the CDR3 is TGCGCCAGCAGCCAAGATGCGTCGGGATCTAACTACGAGCAGTACTTC. Translated, it gives CASSQDASGSNYEQYF.

The chain couples TRBV2 to TRBJ1-3, with D possibly being TRBD1 (6 bases). The CDR3 consists of 12 residues. Germline CDR1 is SNHLY and CDR2 is FYNNEI. Trimming cost V 10 bases and J 2 bases, with 9 bases left between them. This CDR3 reads CAKGGAGNTIYF. The DNA of the CDR3 is TGTGCCAAAGGGGGAGCTGGAAACACCATATATTTT. Combining the CDR3 with reference TRBV2 and TRBJ1-3 gives the whole variable domain EPEVTQTPSHQVTQMGQEVILRCVPISNHLYFYWYRQILGQKVEFLVSFYNNEISEKSEIFDDQFSVERPDGSNFTLKIRSTKLEDSAMYFCAKGGAGNTIYFGEGSWLTVV.

The V and J genes are TRBV30 and TRBJ2-1; 7 bases agree with TRBD1. J gave up 3 bases and V 2 bases, and 7 bases lay outside the gene matches. The CDR3 consists of 15 residues. Germline V CDR1 and CDR2: GTSNPN, SVGIG (reference sequence). The CDR3 loop is CAWSKTGSFYNEQFF. As DNA, the CDR3 is TGTGCCTGGAGTAAGACAGGGAGTTTCTACAATGAGCAGTTCTTC.